The 5 T cell receptor beta chains reported below all come from one sample, sequenced in a study of CD8 T cells in Susac syndrome. Reverse transcription of about 0.45 to 1 ug RNA was performed with random hexamers. TCRdb fed the immunoSEQ multiplex PCR reads into MiXCR, producing one record per CDR3 protein. In the table there are around 150,000 distinct CDR3 sequences, nearly 97% of which are singletons. Specimen: CD4+ T cells from PBMCs. All receptors come from a human donor with Susac syndrome.

The chain links TRBV20-1 to TRBJ2-2; D call uncertain. V dropped 5 bases and J dropped 4 bases, with 20 bases sitting between them. CDR3 length: 16 residues. CDR1 and CDR2 (germline): DFQATT, SNEGSKA (reference sequence). CDR3 residues: CSARPFASSGTGELFF. The CDR3 DNA sequence: TGCAGTGCTCGACCCTTCGCTAGTAGTGGCACCGGGGAGCTGTTTTTT.

This clonotype was seen once. This chain connects TRBV12-3 or TRBV12-4 to TRBJ2-7; no clear D. Trimming left V 5 bases short and J 7 bases short, with 15 bases between. There are 13 residues in the CDR3. CDR3 residues: CASSPLGREEQYF. CDR3 bases: TGTGCCAGCAGTCCTCTAGGAAGGGAAGAGCAGTACTTC.

This CDR3 reads CASSLYPGDYGYTF. The CDR3 bases are TGTGCCAGCAGCCTATACCCAGGGGACTATGGCTACACCTTC. This sequence joins TRBV7-9 and TRBJ1-2; D possibly corresponds to TRBD1 (6 bases). The ends were cut back, 5 bases at V and 3 bases at J, with 13 bases in the middle. Germline values: CDR1 SEHNR, CDR2 FQNEAQ (reference sequence). There are 14 residues in the CDR3.

The chain has TRBV12-3 or TRBV12-4 and TRBJ1-1, with D possibly matching TRBD1 (6 bases). V lost 5 bases and J 1 base, leaving 8 bases between the germline ends. The CDR3 sequence is 13 residues long. CDR3 DNA sequence: TGTGCCAGCAGTCCACAGGGGAACACTGAAGCTTTCTTT. It yields the protein CASSPQGNTEAFF.

The chain combines TRBV7-9 with TRBJ2-1; 8 bases agree with TRBD1. CDR1 is SEHNR, CDR2 FQNEAQ, per germline (reference sequence). The ends lost 3 bases at V and 6 bases at J; junction bases unmatched: 4. The CDR3 is 14 amino acids. The CDR3 protein is CASSFWTGTNEQFF. CDR3 coding DNA: TGTGCCAGCAGCTTTTGGACAGGGACCAATGAGCAGTTCTTC. The entire variable domain, with the rest obtained from reference TRBV7-9 and TRBJ2-1, is as follows: DTGVSQNPRHKITKRGQNVTFRCDPISEHNRLYWYRQTLGQGPEFLTYFQNEAQLEKSRLLSDRFSAERPKGSFSTLEIQRTEQGDSAMYLCASSFWTGTNEQFFGPGTRLTVL.